The 18 T cell receptor beta chains below come from one sample, sequenced in a study of blood T cell repertoires in COVID-19. Generated by immunoSEQ multiplex PCR, the TCRdb table keeps only in-frame clones and is missing some. The data hold under 200,000 clones, with roughly 79% observed a single time. Sequences were obtained from peripheral blood. These receptors were collected from a man between 60 and 70 years old with active or convalescent COVID-19.

V gene TRBV28 combines with J gene TRBJ1-2; D gene ambiguous. Trimming stripped 10 bases from V and 4 bases from J, with 7 bases between. Germline V gene sequence: CDR1 MDHEN, CDR2 SYDVKM. The CDR3 sequence is 10 residues long. The CDR3 DNA reads TGTGCCACCTCCCGCTATGGCTACACCTTC. Amino acids: CATSRYGYTF.

In this sample, this clone turned up many times. The V call is TRBV5-4, the J call TRBJ1-3; TRBD1 aligns across 7 bases. The CDR3 spans 14 residues. V was clipped by 1 base and J by 4 bases; unmatched bases: 2. Germline-derived CDR1 and CDR2 are SGHNT and YYREEE (reference sequence). CDR3 sequence (DNA): TGTGCCAGCAGCTTGACAGGGGACGGAAACACCATATATTTT. Protein product: CASSLTGDGNTIYF. The full variable domain, completed using reference TRBV5-4 and TRBJ1-3, is ETGVTQSPTHLIKTRGQQVTLRCSSQSGHNTVSWYQQALGQGPQFIFQYYREEENGRGNFPPRFSGLQFPNYSSELNVNALELDDSALYLCASSLTGDGNTIYFGEGSWLTVV.

The CDR3 DNA follows: TGTGCCAGCAGCTCCCCTCCCAATGAGCAGTTCTTC. Its translation: CASSSPPNEQFF. The chain has TRBV7-3 and TRBJ2-1; no clear D. CDR3 length: 12 amino acids. Germline-derived CDR1 and CDR2 are SGHTA and FQGTGA. V lost 4 bases and J lost 6, with 7 bases in between.

V gene TRBV6-1 combines with J gene TRBJ1-2, with TRBD1 matching over 7 bases. J was trimmed by 5 bases and V by 3 bases; bases with no gene match: 3. The germline CDR1 and CDR2 sequences are MNHNS and SASEGT. The CDR3 covers 13 residues. The CDR3 coding sequence is TGTGCCAGCAGTGACAGGGGGAGGTATGGCTACACCTTC. Its protein product is CASSDRGRYGYTF.

CDR3 in DNA: TGTGCCAGCAGTTACTCGGGGCGGTTGAGCTCCTACAATGAGCAGTTCTTC. It yields the protein CASSYSGRLSSYNEQFF. The chain employs TRBV6-2 or TRBV6-3 and TRBJ2-1; possibly TRBD1 for D (5 bases). Deletions cut 0 bases from V and 0 bases from J, with 12 bases between. The CDR3 is made up of 17 amino acids. Germline lookup yields CDR1 MNHEY and CDR2 SVGEGT.

This chain uses TRBV27 with TRBJ2-7; tentatively, D is TRBD1 (5 bases). From germline, CDR1 is MNHEY and CDR2 SMNVEV (reference sequence). The V and J ends lost 8 bases and 2 bases respectively, with 31 bases between them. This CDR3 is built from 19 residues. The CDR3 loop reads CASGATGSGLAQIPYEQYF. DNA for the CDR3: TGTGCCAGCGGAGCAACAGGATCCGGTCTGGCCCAAATCCCCTACGAGCAGTACTTC.

This clone turned up a few times. The rearrangement joins TRBV11-3 to TRBJ2-2; 12 bases fit TRBD2. The CDR3 is 18 residues long. V was clipped by 5 bases and J by 0 bases; unmatched bases: 7. CDR1 is SGHNT and CDR2 is YENEEA in the germline V gene. The CDR3 region has the DNA TGTGCCAGCAGCCCAGGGACTAGCGGGCGAGCGAACACCGGGGAGCTGTTTTTT. It codes for CASSPGTSGRANTGELFF.

The chain links TRBV5-6 to TRBJ2-7; 8 bases match TRBD2. Germline V lookup: CDR1 SGHDT, CDR2 YYEEEE. With V trimmed by 1 base and J by 2 bases, 8 bases remained unmatched. This CDR3 has 16 residues. CDR3 in amino acids: CASSLLTGGPPYEQYF. For the CDR3, the DNA is TGTGCCAGCAGCTTGTTAACGGGAGGGCCCCCCTACGAGCAGTACTTC.

This clone has more than one count but fewer than ten. This chain uses TRBV6-5 with TRBJ1-5; 8 nucleotides match TRBD1. This CDR3 contains 14 residues. V shed 6 bases and J 4 bases; nucleotides not matched to a gene: 5. CDR1 is MNHEY, CDR2 SVGAGI, per germline. The CDR3 region has the DNA TGTGCCAGCAGGGGGACAGGAGCGAATCAGCCCCAGCATTTT. It specifies CASRGTGANQPQHF.

This rearrangement joins TRBV6-5 to TRBJ2-1, with D tentatively TRBD2 (5 bases). Germline lookup yields CDR1 MNHEY and CDR2 SVGAGI. This CDR3 is built from 11 residues. V was cut by 6 bases and J by 9 bases, with 9 bases left in between. This CDR3 is CASRNGGEQFF. In nucleotides, the CDR3 is TGTGCCAGCAGGAACGGAGGTGAGCAGTTCTTC.

This chain uses TRBV6-5 with TRBJ1-1; D possibly corresponds to TRBD1 (5 bases). CDR3 length: 13 amino acids. Germline CDR1 is MNHEY and CDR2 is SVGAGI. Trimming stripped 7 bases from V and 7 bases from J, with 16 bases between. The CDR3 nucleotides are TGTGCCAGCACCCTTCGGCGGGGGAGTGAAGCTTTCTTT. As protein: CASTLRRGSEAFF.

V gene TRBV27 combines with J gene TRBJ1-1, with D possibly matching TRBD1 (6 bases). This CDR3 comprises 15 residues. Trimming removed 5 bases at V and 1 base at J, with 14 bases between. Germline lookup yields CDR1 MNHEY and CDR2 SMNVEV (reference sequence). CDR3 coding DNA: TGTGCCAGCAGTCCGTGGGAGACAGGGAACACTGAAGCTTTCTTT. Amino acids: CASSPWETGNTEAFF.

The genes are TRBV29-1 and TRBJ1-5; 9 positions match TRBD1. This CDR3 spans 14 amino acids. Germline V gives CDR1 SQVTM, CDR2 ANQGSEA. The V segment lost 4 bases and the J segment 3 bases; nucleotides outside the gene matches: 4. In DNA form, the CDR3 reads TGCAGCGTTGGGACAGGGGATGACAATCAGCCCCAGCATTTT. It translates to CSVGTGDDNQPQHF.

The chain is built from TRBV2 and TRBJ2-2, with D tentatively TRBD1 (6 bases). The V end was cut by 9 bases, the J end by 6 bases, with 17 bases between. The CDR3 contains 14 residues. The germline V gene encodes CDR1 SNHLY and CDR2 FYNNEI. CDR3 bases: TGTGCCAGTATCGAGGGGGTCCCGGCCGGGGAGCTGTTTTTT. It encodes CASIEGVPAGELFF.

The chain recombines TRBV6-2 or TRBV6-3 with TRBJ1-5; a possible D gene is TRBD1 (5 bases). Trimming left V 5 bases short and J 2 bases short, with 16 bases between. The CDR3 covers 16 residues. Looked up from germline, CDR1 is MNHEY and CDR2 is SVGEGT. The CDR3 nucleotides are TGTGCCAGCAGTACCCTAGGCAGGGCGGGCAATCAGCCCCAGCATTTT. Translated: CASSTLGRAGNQPQHF.

This clone was recorded at least ten times. V is TRBV20-1 and J is TRBJ2-1; 9 nucleotides align to TRBD2. The J segment lost 8 bases and the V segment lost 3 bases, leaving 11 bases of the junction unmatched. The CDR3 has 15 residues. Germline V lookup: CDR1 DFQATT, CDR2 SNEGSKA (reference sequence). CDR3 region: CSASPPSGTPDEQFF. The CDR3 DNA is TGCAGTGCTAGTCCCCCTAGCGGGACCCCGGATGAGCAGTTCTTC.

In its sample, this clone was seen a few times. This chain links TRBV10-2 with TRBJ2-7; 10 bases are a match to TRBD1. The CDR3 contains 15 residues. V shed 0 bases and J 7 bases; nucleotides not matched to a gene: 6. Per germline, CDR1 WSHSY and CDR2 SAAADI. The CDR3 here is CASSESGQGIGEQYF. Written as DNA, the CDR3 is TGCGCCAGCAGTGAGTCGGGACAGGGGATTGGGGAGCAGTACTTC.

The chain carries TRBV5-6 and TRBJ2-1; 8 bases are shared with TRBD2. The CDR3 has 15 amino acids. The germline CDR1 and CDR2 sequences are SGHDT and YYEEEE. Germline trimming cut 5 bases from V and 1 base from J; bases unmatched to any gene: 5. This CDR3 is CASRYQRGSYNEQFF. DNA of the CDR3: TGTGCCAGCAGATACCAGCGGGGGTCCTACAATGAGCAGTTCTTC.